The 8 T cell receptor beta chains presented below share a single source sample, sequenced in a study of tissue T cells after allogeneic stem cell transplantation. As for time point: mouse harvest day 14 after allogeneic transplant. Each mouse received 10^7 T-cell-depleted marrow cells plus 10^6 splenic CD5+ T cells by tail vein. Data came from immunoSEQ multiplex PCR; TCRdb stores just in-frame clones and leaves some out. Among 2,900 or so clones listed, under 55% were seen once. The sequencing sample was made of gut tissue. The receptors were sampled from a female BALB/c mouse given C57BL/6 T cells with graft-versus-host disease after an allogeneic hematopoietic cell transplant.

In regard to this clone: Germline and genes here are mouse. Read data end 1 residue before the CDR3 end; the end is taken from the germline J gene. The V and J genes are TRBV3 and TRBJ2-5; TRBD2 agrees at 11 bases. From germline, CDR1 is SNHLY and CDR2 FYNGKV (reference sequence). CDR3 length: 15 amino acids. V gave up 5 bases and J gave up 2 bases; unmatched junction bases: 3. Incomplete CDR3 DNA: TGTGCCAGCAGCCCGGGACTGGGGGCCCAAGACACCCAGTAC. Translated: CASSPGLGAQDTQY. The whole CDR3 reads CASSPGLGAQDTQYF.

On this clone: The germline and genes are mouse ones. The read gets to within 1 residue of the CDR3 end, and the germline J gene fills in the rest. J is TRBJ2-5 and V is TRBV5, with a weak D call TRBD1 (7 bases). The CDR3 loop spans 15 amino acids. Germline V gene lookup returns CDR1 LGHNA and CDR2 YNLKQL (reference sequence). Trimming pared 1 base from V and 0 bases from J, leaving 8 bases between. The DNA read from the CDR3 is TGTGCCAGCAGCCAAGCAGGGGGGAACCAAGACACCCAGTAC. As protein: CASSQAGGNQDTQY. The full CDR3 sequence reads CASSQAGGNQDTQYF.

Concerning this clone itself: Gene names are mouse gene names. Coverage ceases 1 residue before the CDR3 finishes, and the germline J gene fills in the end. This chain uses TRBV26 with TRBJ2-5; TRBD1 might be the D (6 bases). This CDR3 has 14 residues. Per germline, CDR1 KGHPV and CDR2 FQNQEV (reference sequence). V lost 4 bases to trimming and J lost 5 bases, with 13 bases between them. Here the CDR3 reads CASSPQGKGDTQYF. The sequenced part of the CDR3 DNA is TGTGCCAGCAGTCCTCAGGGGAAGGGAGACACCCAGTAC.

As regards this clone: Each gene name is a mouse one. The read gets to within 1 residue of the CDR3 end, and the germline J gene fills in the rest. J is TRBJ2-5 and V is TRBV3; 8 bases line up with TRBD2. Germline CDR1 and CDR2: SNHLY and FYNGKV (reference sequence). The CDR3 sequence is 15 residues long. With V trimmed by 5 bases and J by 0 bases, 4 bases remained unmatched. The sequenced CDR3 bases are TGTGCCAGCAGCCAACTGGGGGTTAACCAAGACACCCAGTAC. Amino acids: CASSQLGVNQDTQY. The full-length CDR3 reads as CASSQLGVNQDTQYF.

This clone was seen only a few times. The germline and genes are mouse ones. Read sequence stops 1 residue before the CDR3 end, and the germline J gene provides the missing end. The chain is built from TRBV3 and TRBJ2-7, with 10 bases that match TRBD2. Germline values: CDR1 SNHLY, CDR2 FYNGKV (reference sequence). The CDR3 runs 12 residues. With V trimmed by 3 bases and J by 7 bases, 0 bases remained unmatched. The CDR3 bases that were read are TGTGCCAGCAGCTTGACTGGGGGGGAACAGTAC. Translated: CASSLTGGEQY. The whole CDR3 region reads CASSLTGGEQYF.

This clone came up a few times. Mouse germline and gene names are used. The chain's CDR3 is CASSLVAGYAEQFF. The part of the CDR3 DNA that was read is TGTGCCAGCAGCCTCGTGGCTGGGTATGCTGAGCAGTTC. This sequence joins TRBV26 and TRBJ2-1, with D tentatively TRBD2 (5 bases). The sequenced fragment ends 1 residue before the CDR3 boundary, so the rest is inferred from the germline J gene. The CDR3 is made up of 14 amino acids. V was pared by 6 bases and J by 4 bases, with 13 bases between. CDR1 KGHPV and CDR2 FQNQEV come from the germline V gene (reference sequence).

This clone was observed a few times. Gene names denote mouse genes. The sequenced CDR3 bases are TGTGGTGCTAGGGAGATTTCCAACGAAAGATTATTT. This gives the protein CGAREISNERLF. The CDR3 in its entirety is CGAREISNERLFF. J is TRBJ1-4 and V is TRBV20, with D unclear. With the read ending 1 residue before the CDR3 end, the germline J gene is used to fill in that end. V lost 0 bases and J 0 bases, leaving 2 bases between the germline ends. Germline assignment: CDR1 GFQATS and CDR2 STVNSAI. The CDR3 runs to 13 residues. Full variable domain (outside the CDR3, taken from reference TRBV20 and TRBJ1-4): GALVYQYPRRTICKSGTSMRMECQAVGFQATSVAWYRQSPQKTFELIALSTVNSAIKYEQNFTQEKFPISHPNLSFSSMTVLNAYLEDRGLYLCGAREISNERLFFGHGTKLSVL.

A note on this clone: Genes here carry mouse names. The sequenced part of the CDR3 DNA is TGTGCCAGCAGCCCCAGGACTGGGGGAGACACCCAGTAC. The encoded protein is CASSPRTGGDTQY. The complete CDR3 sequence is CASSPRTGGDTQYF. The chain is built from TRBV5 and TRBJ2-5; TRBD2 aligns across 10 bases. Read sequence stops 1 residue before the CDR3 end, and the germline J gene provides the missing end. With V trimmed by 4 bases and J by 5 bases, 3 bases remained unmatched. This CDR3 has 14 residues. Germline V gene lookup returns CDR1 LGHNA and CDR2 YNLKQL (reference sequence).